Many counts were recorded for the clone carrying this T cell receptor (beta chain). What it binds is not known. This specimen comes from a study of CD8 T cells in ankylosing spondylitis. Study findings and constraints: It was reported that disease-linked clones were significantly enriched in matched ankylosing spondylitis synovial fluid. What appeared characteristic of ankylosing spondylitis blood was a TCR beta motif of fewer than ten highly homologous variants. Peripheral blood samples showed relatively rare disease-linked clones, and these clones were CD8+.

Per the germline V gene, CDR1 is MDHEN and CDR2 is SYDVKM. CDR3 size: 13 residues. J was trimmed by 9 bases and V by 4 bases; bases with no gene match: 5. In making TCR beta libraries, quantitative 5'-RACE with molecular barcodes was used. MiXCR, applied by TCRdb to the 5' RACE reads, yields one record per CDR3 protein. This table has about 150,000 distinct CDR3 sequences, around 7.9% appearing once. This receptor was taken from a female donor with ankylosing spondylitis or in good health (not recorded which). The V and J genes are TRBV28 and TRBJ2-1, with TRBD2 matching over 8 bases. The sample comprised blood, either unsorted or a sorted T cell fraction (not recorded which). CDR3 loop: CASSSGLAGEQFF. Written as DNA, the CDR3 is TGTGCCAGCAGTTCCGGACTAGCCGGTGAGCAGTTCTTC.